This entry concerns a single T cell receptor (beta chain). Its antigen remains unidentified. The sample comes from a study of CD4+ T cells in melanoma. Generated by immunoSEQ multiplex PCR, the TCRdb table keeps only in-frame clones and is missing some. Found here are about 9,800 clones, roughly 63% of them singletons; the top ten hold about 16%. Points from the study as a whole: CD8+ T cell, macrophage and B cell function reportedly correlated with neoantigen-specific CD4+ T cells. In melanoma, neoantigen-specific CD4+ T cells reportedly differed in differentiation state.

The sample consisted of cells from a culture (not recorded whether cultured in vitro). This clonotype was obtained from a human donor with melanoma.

CDR3 amino acids: CASSLAAGELFF. In DNA, the CDR3 is TGTGCCAGCAGCTTAGCGGCCGGGGAGCTGTTTTTT. This chain links TRBV11-3 with TRBJ2-2; no definite D call. Germline V gene sequence: CDR1 SGHNT, CDR2 YENEEA. The V and J ends lost 1 base and 6 bases respectively, with 3 bases between them. This CDR3 contains 12 residues.